Sequencing of this T cell receptor (beta chain) was carried out in a study of blood T cell repertoires in COVID-19. Across the whole study: The analysed material was cDNA or gDNA that came from T cells, B-cell-depleted T cells, or PBMCs.

This CDR3 region has 12 residues. Trimming cost V 4 bases and J 7 bases, with 13 bases left between them. CDR1 is GTSNPN, CDR2 SVGIG, per germline (reference sequence). Original analysis: How many nucleated cells were present was estimated from reference gene primer amplification. Clones were sequenced by immunoSEQ multiplex PCR, and TCRdb holds only the in-frame ones, with some missing. V, J and clone size are taken as reported in that table, and D and trimming were inferred from the DNA itself. The sample has roughly 77,000 clones, around four fifths seen once. This rearrangement joins TRBV30 to TRBJ1-1; D is uncertain. The sequenced sample consisted of peripheral blood. The TCR sequence derives from a man in his sixties with COVID-19, enrolled during active disease. CDR3 sequence: CAWTEGEGEAFF. For the CDR3, the DNA is TGTGCCTGGACAGAGGGTGAGGGTGAAGCTTTCTTT.